This T cell receptor (beta chain) originates from a study of cytomegalovirus exposure and HLA in healthy donors. The CDR3 runs 15 residues. The V gene lost 3 bases and the J gene lost 1 base, with 9 bases spanning the gap. CDR1 MNHEY and CDR2 SVGAGI come from the germline V gene. The PCR ran on 60 Vbeta and 13 Jbeta primers. Produced via immunoSEQ multiplex PCR; TCRdb's table is partial and in-frame only. The data show roughly 150,000 clones, about 77% seen once. The source material was PBMCs. This clonotype was obtained from a young man in good health and CMV-seronegative. This chain joins TRBV6-5 and TRBJ2-2; no reliable D call. For the CDR3, the DNA is TGTGCCAGCAGTTATGGTGCAGGGAACACCGGGGAGCTGTTTTTT. Translating it yields CASSYGAGNTGELFF.